This is a list of T cell receptor beta chains from one sample in a study of CD8 T cells in ankylosing spondylitis. Via MiXCR, TCRdb re-called the 5' RACE reads, giving one row per CDR3 protein. This sample has about 540,000 distinct CDR3 sequences, with over 9.5% found just once. Specimen: blood, either unsorted or a sorted T cell fraction (not recorded which). The receptors derive from a male donor with ankylosing spondylitis. The CDR3 runs from the conserved cysteine through the conserved F or W. Fields, in order: D gene, CDR3 length, J gene, clone size, V gene, CDR3 protein, CDR3 DNA. D genes are given only for firm matches. Size is stated for part of the rows, as once, few or many counts, or as a class when the clone is expanded.

d_call: .
cdr3_length: 14
j_call: TRBJ1-6
clone_size: few
v_call: TRBV3-1
cdr3_aa: CASTFGTVQSPLHF
cdr3_nt: TGTGCCAGCACCTTTGGGACGGTCCAGTCACCCCTCCACTTT

d_call: .
cdr3_length: 14
j_call: TRBJ2-7
clone_size: .
v_call: TRBV19
cdr3_aa: CASSKQGLSYEQYF
cdr3_nt: TGTGCCAGTAGTAAACAGGGTCTCTCCTACGAGCAGTACTTC

d_call: .
cdr3_length: 16
j_call: TRBJ2-5
clone_size: many
v_call: TRBV7-2
cdr3_aa: CASSLTGTKSGETQYF
cdr3_nt: TGTGCCAGCAGCTTGACCGGGACAAAAAGCGGGGAGACCCAGTACTTC

d_call: .
cdr3_length: 15
j_call: TRBJ2-1
clone_size: .
v_call: TRBV7-2
cdr3_aa: CASSSFSRLGNEQFF
cdr3_nt: TGTGCCAGCAGCTCCTTCTCGAGACTAGGAAATGAGCAGTTCTTC

d_call: TRBD2
cdr3_length: 17
j_call: TRBJ2-3
clone_size: few
v_call: TRBV10-3
cdr3_aa: CAIRRGLAGGIADTQYF
cdr3_nt: TGTGCCATCAGAAGGGGACTAGCGGGAGGGATAGCAGATACGCAGTATTTT

d_call: TRBD1
cdr3_length: 16
j_call: TRBJ1-2
clone_size: .
v_call: TRBV24-1
cdr3_aa: CATRIPQGVNNYGYTF
cdr3_nt: TGTGCCACCAGGATCCCACAGGGGGTGAATAACTATGGCTACACCTTC

d_call: TRBD1
cdr3_length: 15
j_call: TRBJ1-5
clone_size: .
v_call: TRBV5-1
cdr3_aa: CASSLKGADNQPQHF
cdr3_nt: TGCGCCAGCAGCTTGAAGGGGGCGGACAATCAGCCCCAGCATTTT

d_call: .
cdr3_length: 14
j_call: TRBJ2-1
clone_size: .
v_call: TRBV14
cdr3_aa: CASSQTGGYNEQFF
cdr3_nt: TGTGCCAGCAGCCAAACGGGCGGCTACAATGAGCAGTTCTTC

d_call: TRBD2
cdr3_length: 13
j_call: TRBJ2-1
clone_size: many
v_call: TRBV5-6
cdr3_aa: CASSGLGDNEQFF
cdr3_nt: TGTGCCAGCAGCGGACTAGGGGACAATGAGCAGTTCTTC

d_call: TRBD1
cdr3_length: 15
j_call: TRBJ2-1
clone_size: .
v_call: TRBV5-8
cdr3_aa: CASSLGDRAGNEQFF
cdr3_nt: TGTGCCAGCAGCTTGGGGGACAGGGCGGGGAATGAGCAGTTCTTC